This entry is about one T cell receptor (beta chain). The data were produced by immunoSEQ multiplex PCR, yet TCRdb's version contains in-frame clones alone and is incomplete. This sample yields under 150,000 clones, of which roughly four fifths are seen a single time; 2% to 2.5% belongs to the top ten. This record comes from a study of blood T cell repertoires in COVID-19. Germline V gene sequence: CDR1 SGHTA, CDR2 FQGNSA. V lost 5 bases and J lost 13; bases outside the gene matches: 11. This CDR3 region has 14 residues. Cohorts were assigned according to the clinical history that participants reported.

Sequences were obtained from PBMCs or T cells enriched from blood (not recorded which). The sequence came from a man aged 35 to 55 with acute COVID-19. This chain links TRBV7-2 with TRBJ2-1, with 10 bases aligning to TRBD1. The CDR3 sequence is CASSIGTGASSQFF. The CDR3 coding sequence is TGTGCCAGCAGCATCGGGACAGGGGCTTCATCACAGTTCTTC.